These 28 T cell receptor beta chains originate from one sample sequenced in a study of OX40 agonist ivuxolimab in advanced cancers. Profiled with immunoSEQ multiplex PCR; TCRdb holds only in-frame clones, not every one. Of roughly 45,000 clones listed, more than 75% are singletons. The sequencing used CD4+ or CD8+ T cells sorted from blood, collected in a trial of the OX40 agonist ivuxolimab. The source is an adult with an advanced solid tumor such as melanoma, head and neck, liver or kidney cancer.

The count of this clone is one. This chain links TRBV6-5 with TRBJ1-5; the D gene is possibly TRBD1 (6 bases). CDR3 size: 15 residues. From germline, CDR1 is MNHEY and CDR2 SVGAGI. V lost 2 bases and J 4 bases, leaving 12 bases between the germline ends. The CDR3 reads CASSYGGPGNQPQHF. CDR3 nucleotides: TGTGCCAGCAGTTACGGGGGGCCGGGGAATCAGCCCCAGCATTTT.

The gene calls are TRBV5-1 and TRBJ1-1; tentatively, D is TRBD1 (5 bases). Trimming shortened V by 3 bases and J by 1 base, and 16 bases separated the two germline ends. The CDR3 sequence is 16 residues long. The germline V gene has CDR1 SGHRS and CDR2 YFSETQ. The CDR3 DNA reads TGCGCCAGCAGCTCGGGGACGCTCTGGGCGAACACTGAAGCTTTCTTT. Protein sequence: CASSSGTLWANTEAFF. Filled out from reference TRBV5-1 and TRBJ1-1, the complete variable domain reads KAGVTQTPRYLIKTRGQQVTLSCSPISGHRSVSWYQQTPGQGLQFLFEYFSETQRNKGNFPGRFSGRQFSNSRSEMNVSTLELGDSALYLCASSSGTLWANTEAFFGQGTRLTVV.

The V call is TRBV5-5, the J call TRBJ1-2; 8 nucleotides match TRBD1. The CDR3 is 14 amino acids. Per the germline V gene, CDR1 is SGHKS and CDR2 is YYEKEE (reference sequence). V was pared by 0 bases and J by 8 bases, with 6 bases of the junction left unmatched. The CDR3 DNA reads TGTGCCAGCAGCTTGGAGGCAGGGGGCCGGGGCTACACCTTC. Translating gives CASSLEAGGRGYTF.

This chain joins TRBV7-2 and TRBJ2-3, with D perhaps assigned TRBD1 or TRBD2 (5 bases each). The CDR3 totals 13 residues. Germline V lookup: CDR1 SGHTA, CDR2 FQGNSA. The V gene lost 2 bases and the J gene lost 4 bases, with 7 bases spanning the gap. The CDR3 region is CASSLMGADTQYF. The DNA of the CDR3 is TGTGCCAGCAGCTTAATGGGGGCAGATACGCAGTATTTT.

The chain couples TRBV4-3 to TRBJ1-5; D gene ambiguous. Germline V lookup: CDR1 LGHNA, CDR2 YSLEER. Trimming pared 0 bases from V and 1 base from J, leaving 7 bases between. The CDR3 sequence is 15 residues long. CDR3 residues: CASSQELDSNQPQHF. CDR3 bases: TGCGCCAGCAGCCAAGAGCTAGACAGCAATCAGCCCCAGCATTTT.

J is TRBJ2-7 and V is TRBV5-6; D could derive from TRBD1 or TRBD2 (6 bases each). V lost 4 bases and J 8 bases, leaving 13 bases between the germline ends. CDR1 and CDR2 from the germline V gene are SGHDT and YYEEEE. The length of the CDR3 is 12 residues. The CDR3 DNA sequence: TGTGCCAGCAGCCTCTGGGGGGCCCAGCAGTACTTC. Residues: CASSLWGAQQYF.

The chain carries TRBV6-1 and TRBJ1-4; 10 bases agree with TRBD1. Germline CDR1 reads MNHNS; CDR2 reads SASEGT. The CDR3 has 14 residues. The trim removed 6 bases at V and 8 bases at J, leaving 6 bases unmatched. CDR3 DNA: TGTGCCAGCAGCTTAGACAGGGGGCAAGAAAAACTGTTTTTT. Protein: CASSLDRGQEKLFF.

V and J are TRBV29-1 and TRBJ1-1; 7 bases line up with TRBD1. The CDR3 has 13 residues. Trimming removed 7 bases from V and 2 bases from J; junction bases left unmatched: 7. Germline lookup yields CDR1 SQVTM and CDR2 ANQGSEA. As DNA, the CDR3 is TGCAGCGCCAAGGGACAGTTCAACACTGAAGCTTTCTTT. It codes for CSAKGQFNTEAFF.

V usage is TRBV5-1 and J usage is TRBJ2-7; the match to TRBD2 covers 13 bases. The CDR3 totals 18 residues. The V gene's germline CDR1 is SGHRS and CDR2 YFSETQ. After removal of 3 bases from V and 0 bases from J, the junction contained 9 bases not matched to a gene. DNA of the CDR3: TGCGCCAGCAGCTCCGGGACTAGCGGGAATCGAAACTCCTACGAGCAGTACTTC. Encoded protein: CASSSGTSGNRNSYEQYF. The entire variable domain, with the rest obtained from reference TRBV5-1 and TRBJ2-7, is as follows: KAGVTQTPRYLIKTRGQQVTLSCSPISGHRSVSWYQQTPGQGLQFLFEYFSETQRNKGNFPGRFSGRQFSNSRSEMNVSTLELGDSALYLCASSSGTSGNRNSYEQYFGPGTRLTVT.

The chain combines TRBV6-1 with TRBJ1-2; D remains unclear. This CDR3 comprises 13 residues. Trimming took off 8 bases at V and 8 bases at J, with 18 bases between the two ends. The germline CDR1 and CDR2 sequences are MNHNS and SASEGT. The CDR3 DNA reads TGTGCCAGCGCCGAACCGGGCAGCTGGGGCTACACCTTC. Amino acids: CASAEPGSWGYTF.

This clone was observed a handful of times. The rearrangement uses TRBV29-1 and TRBJ2-7; TRBD2 might be the D (6 bases). Trimming took 7 bases from V and 1 from J, leaving 11 bases between them. This CDR3 spans 12 amino acids. Germline V gene lookup returns CDR1 SQVTM and CDR2 ANQGSEA. The CDR3 reads CSAGRESYEQYF. CDR3 DNA sequence: TGCAGCGCGGGTCGGGAGTCCTACGAGCAGTACTTC.

V gene TRBV5-1 combines with J gene TRBJ2-2; 7 positions agree with TRBD1. Germline values: CDR1 SGHRS, CDR2 YFSETQ. This CDR3 contains 15 residues. Trimming removed 0 bases from V and 5 bases from J; junction bases left unmatched: 4. This CDR3 is CASSLVQGVTGELFF. The CDR3 nucleotides read TGCGCCAGCAGCTTGGTTCAGGGGGTGACCGGGGAGCTGTTTTTT.

The chain links TRBV4-3 to TRBJ1-1; D perhaps matches TRBD1 (6 bases). The V end lost 0 bases, the J end lost 1 base, and 9 bases lay between the germline ends. The germline V gene encodes CDR1 LGHNA and CDR2 YSLEER. CDR3 length equals 15 residues. DNA of the CDR3: TGCGCCAGCAGCCAAGAGCAGGGGTCGAACACTGAAGCTTTCTTT. As protein: CASSQEQGSNTEAFF.

The chain links TRBV18 to TRBJ2-7; D may be TRBD1 or TRBD2 (5 bases each). CDR3 size: 14 residues. Germline V gene lookup returns CDR1 KGHSH and CDR2 LQKENI. The ends were cut back, 2 bases at V and 6 bases at J, with 14 bases in the middle. CDR3 loop: CASSPGWGTSEQYF. The DNA of the CDR3 is TGTGCCAGCTCACCAGGGTGGGGGACCTCCGAGCAGTACTTC. Full variable domain (missing parts from reference TRBV18 and TRBJ2-7): NAGVMQNPRHLVRRRGQEARLRCSPMKGHSHVYWYRQLPEEGLKFMVYLQKENIIDESGMPKERFSAEFPKEGPSILRIQQVVRGDSAAYFCASSPGWGTSEQYFGPGTRLTVT.

The chain joins TRBV5-1 to TRBJ1-1, with D unresolved. Germline CDR1 SGHRS, CDR2 YFSETQ. V lost 4 bases and J lost 4, with 14 bases in between. The CDR3 extends over 14 amino acids. DNA of the CDR3: TGCGCCAGCAGCCCCAACCCTGGGAGCACTGAAGCTTTCTTT. Translation gives CASSPNPGSTEAFF.

This clone was counted only a few times. The chain combines TRBV5-1 with TRBJ2-1; the match to TRBD2 covers 12 bases. CDR3 length: 15 residues. Germline CDR1 reads SGHRS; CDR2 reads YFSETQ. The V segment lost 2 bases and the J segment 5 bases; nucleotides outside the gene matches: 2. The CDR3 DNA reads TGCGCCAGCAGCTTACTAGCGGGGGGAAACAATGAGCAGTTCTTC. It yields the protein CASSLLAGGNNEQFF. The full variable domain, its missing parts supplied by reference TRBV5-1 and TRBJ2-1, is KAGVTQTPRYLIKTRGQQVTLSCSPISGHRSVSWYQQTPGQGLQFLFEYFSETQRNKGNFPGRFSGRQFSNSRSEMNVSTLELGDSALYLCASSLLAGGNNEQFFGPGTRLTVL.

V gene TRBV10-1 combines with J gene TRBJ1-5; a possible D gene is TRBD1 (5 bases). This CDR3 region has 14 residues. From germline, CDR1 is WNHNN and CDR2 SYGVQD (reference sequence). V was clipped by 0 bases and J by 9 bases, with 12 bases between them. CDR3 sequence reads: CASSESTGQGPQHF. As DNA, the CDR3 is TGCGCCAGCAGTGAGTCGACGGGCCAGGGGCCCCAGCATTTT.

The rearrangement uses TRBV10-2 and TRBJ2-5, with TRBD2 matching over 10 bases. Germline CDR1 and CDR2: WSHSY and SAAADI. The CDR3 is made up of 16 amino acids. Unmatched junction bases numbered 9, after V lost 4 bases and J lost 4 bases. The CDR3 nucleotides read TGCGCCAGCAGTGTGGCTAGCGGGGGTCTCGGAGAGACCCAGTACTTC. Protein: CASSVASGGLGETQYF.

V usage is TRBV11-2 and J usage is TRBJ1-4; the D is unclear. This CDR3 region has 12 residues. V dropped 6 bases and J dropped 8 bases, with 10 bases sitting between them. Germline V gene sequence: CDR1 SGHAT, CDR2 FQNNGV. CDR3 sequence (DNA): TGTGCCAGCAGTAGAGGAACCGAAAAACTGTTTTTT. Its translation is CASSRGTEKLFF.

In this sample, this clone turned up once. V and J are TRBV4-1 and TRBJ1-2; the match to TRBD1 covers 8 bases. In germline, CDR1 is MGHRA, CDR2 YSYEKL. The CDR3 is made up of 15 amino acids. V lost 2 bases and J lost 5; bases outside the gene matches: 7. The CDR3 DNA is TGCGCCAGCAGCCAACTTGGGTGGACAGGGTATGGCTACACCTTC. It is translated as CASSQLGWTGYGYTF.

The chain couples TRBV29-1 to TRBJ1-5; D is uncertain. The germline gives CDR1 SQVTM, CDR2 ANQGSEA. Trimming pared 7 bases from V and 4 bases from J, leaving 5 bases between. The CDR3 runs 10 residues. For the CDR3, the DNA is TGCAGCGCGATTAATCAGCCCCAGCATTTT. Translation: CSAINQPQHF.

V usage is TRBV11-2 and J usage is TRBJ2-1, with 8 bases fitting TRBD2. V was clipped by 0 bases and J by 2 bases; unmatched bases: 0. Germline CDR1 reads SGHAT; CDR2 reads FQNNGV. The length of the CDR3 is 15 residues. CDR3 nucleotides: TGTGCCAGCAGCTTAGATAGCGGGACCTACAATGAGCAGTTCTTC. This translates into CASSLDSGTYNEQFF.

This clone was found once. J is TRBJ1-1 and V is TRBV14; possible D gene TRBD1, 6 bases. The CDR3 consists of 16 residues. Trimming removed 0 bases from V and 4 bases from J, with 15 bases in between. Per germline, CDR1 SGHDN and CDR2 FVKESK. In DNA form, the CDR3 reads TGTGCCAGCAGCCAAGAGGGTTTTGGACAGAGCACTGAAGCTTTCTTT. It encodes CASSQEGFGQSTEAFF.

J is TRBJ2-7 and V is TRBV28, with D unclear. From germline, CDR1 is MDHEN and CDR2 SYDVKM. Trimming removed 7 bases at V and 0 bases at J, with 10 bases between. The CDR3 has 13 residues. The CDR3 loop reads CASTSAASYEQYF. As DNA, the CDR3 is TGTGCCAGCACTTCAGCCGCCTCCTACGAGCAGTACTTC. Based on the CDR3 plus reference TRBV28 and TRBJ2-7, the full variable domain is DVKVTQSSRYLVKRTGEKVFLECVQDMDHENMFWYRQDPGLGLRLIYFSYDVKMKEKGDIPEGYSVSREKKERFSLILESASTNQTSMYLCASTSAASYEQYFGPGTRLTVT.

The chain has TRBV5-1 and TRBJ1-4; D not certain. This CDR3 has 15 amino acids. Trimming removed 3 bases from V and 0 bases from J, with 9 bases in between. Germline V gene data show CDR1 as SGHRS and CDR2 as YFSETQ. As DNA, the CDR3 is TGCGCCAGCAGCTCTTCACACCCAACTAATGAAAAACTGTTTTTT. The encoded protein is CASSSSHPTNEKLFF.

The chain links TRBV7-8 to TRBJ2-7; 8 bases agree with TRBD1. Germline values: CDR1 SGHVS, CDR2 FQNEAQ. The CDR3 sequence is 14 residues long. The trim removed 4 bases at V and 1 base at J, leaving 3 bases unmatched. CDR3 residues: CASSSTGGSYEQYF. Here the CDR3 DNA reads TGTGCCAGCAGCTCTACAGGGGGGTCCTACGAGCAGTACTTC.

This clone turned up a few times. The chain uses TRBV7-9 and TRBJ1-6, with D unclear. The V and J ends lost 4 bases and 8 bases respectively, with 9 bases between them. Germline V gives CDR1 SEHNR, CDR2 FQNEAQ (reference sequence). This CDR3 region has 13 residues. The CDR3: CASSSQKYSPLHF. The CDR3 coding sequence is TGTGCCAGCAGCTCCCAAAAATATTCACCCCTCCACTTT.

The V call is TRBV5-1, the J call TRBJ2-5; 8 nucleotides line up with TRBD2. This CDR3 has 16 residues. Germline CDR1 reads SGHRS; CDR2 reads YFSETQ. The J segment lost 1 base and the V segment lost 2 bases, leaving 7 bases of the junction unmatched. CDR3 DNA sequence: TGCGCCAGCAGCTTAGAGCGGGGGAGCTTCCAAGAGACCCAGTACTTC. As protein: CASSLERGSFQETQYF.